This T cell receptor (beta chain) was captured in a study of blood T cells in healthy people across ages. Findings and limits, study-wide: The study found more naive CD4+ cells and higher diversity in long-lived than aged donors.

V was pared by 4 bases and J by 1 base, with 6 bases of the junction left unmatched. The germline gives CDR1 LGHNA, CDR2 YSLEER. CDR3 size: 16 residues. Extraction yielded at least 6 micrograms of total RNA per sample. With respect to this clonotype: Its antigen is currently unknown.

With a J-beta primer mix and a sample-barcoded 5' primer, a second PCR ran about 6 to 11 cycles. Each CDR3 protein gets one entry after TCRdb re-called the 5' RACE reads with MiXCR. The sample lists some 690,000 distinct CDR3 sequences; 20% to 25% were seen once. This clonotype was obtained from a man between 65 and 80 years old in good health. Sequencing was carried out using blood. The rearrangement links TRBV4-3 to TRBJ2-3; 9 bases agree with TRBD2. CDR3 DNA sequence: TGCGCCAGCAGCCGAGAGACTAGCGGCCGCACAGATACGCAGTATTTT. It translates to CASSRETSGRTDTQYF.